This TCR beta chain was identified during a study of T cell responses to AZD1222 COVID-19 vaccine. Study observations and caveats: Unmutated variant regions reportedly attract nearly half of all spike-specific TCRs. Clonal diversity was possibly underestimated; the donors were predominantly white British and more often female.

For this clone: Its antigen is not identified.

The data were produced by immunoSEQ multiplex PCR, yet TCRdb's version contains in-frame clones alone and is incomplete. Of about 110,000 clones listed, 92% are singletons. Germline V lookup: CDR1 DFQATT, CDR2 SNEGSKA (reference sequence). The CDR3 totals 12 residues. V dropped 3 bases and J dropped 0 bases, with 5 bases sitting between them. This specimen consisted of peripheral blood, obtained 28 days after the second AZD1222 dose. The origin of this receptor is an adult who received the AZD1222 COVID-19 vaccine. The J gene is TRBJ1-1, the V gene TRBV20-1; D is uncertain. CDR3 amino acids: CSASTMNTEAFF. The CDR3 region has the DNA TGCAGTGCTAGTACGATGAACACTGAAGCTTTCTTT.